This T cell receptor (beta chain) appears in the sequencing data of a study of HIV-infected patients and healthy controls. Reverse transcription used approximately 500 ng RNA and constant-region primers for alpha and beta. Using multiplexing indices, alpha and beta chain libraries were generated apart by chain-specific third strand synthesis. Each CDR3 protein is one row after TCRdb ran MiXCR on the 5' RACE reads. The sample has approximately 13,000 distinct CDR3 sequences, under 6.5% seen once. This clonotype showed up many times. No antigen is known for it. Trimming cost V 6 bases and J 4 bases; bases outside gene matches: 9. Germline CDR1 reads LNHDA; CDR2 reads SQIVND (reference sequence). This CDR3 has 16 amino acids. The repertoire came from unfractionated whole blood and reflected all unsorted peripheral T cells. Study-level results: No HLA typing of donors was done in this study.

Sequencing was done on a sample of blood. The J gene is TRBJ1-1, the V gene TRBV19; 12 bases align to TRBD1. The source of this sequence is an adult in good health. DNA of the CDR3: TGTGCCAGTAGGCCGGGACAGGGGGCCGGGAGCACTGAAGCTTTCTTT. Protein: CASRPGQGAGSTEAFF.